Following are 7 T cell receptor beta chains from one sample sequenced in a study of T cell repertoires in cytomegalovirus infection. The antigens these receptors bind are not known. Each CDR3 protein gets one entry after TCRdb re-called the reads with MiXCR. This table has 750,000 to 950,000 distinct CDR3 sequences, just under 30% appearing once. Sample: cultured CD8+ T cells from PBMCs, taken from culture after CMV antigen stimulation. The receptor set was obtained from a human donor in good health (CMV status not recorded). Some clones in this sample may be carry-over from other donors' samples.

The gene calls are TRBV5-4 and TRBJ2-7; TRBD1 might be the D (6 bases). The CDR3 is made up of 13 amino acids. Between the trimmed V and J ends, which lost 4 bases and 3 bases, there was a span of 11 bases. Germline lookup yields CDR1 SGHNT and CDR2 YYREEE (reference sequence). This CDR3 reads CASSGDNYYEQYF. CDR3 DNA sequence: TGTGCCAGCAGCGGGGACAATTACTACGAGCAGTACTTC.

Only a few counts were recorded for this clonotype. The rearrangement links TRBV18 to TRBJ2-7; 11 bases are a match to TRBD1. V was pared by 3 bases and J by 5 bases, with 3 bases of the junction left unmatched. The CDR3 sequence is 14 residues long. Germline-derived CDR1 and CDR2 are KGHSH and LQKENI. The CDR3 loop reads CASSPGGQGDEQYV. Here the CDR3 DNA reads TGTGCCAGCTCACCGGGGGGACAGGGGGACGAGCAGTACGTC.

This clonotype appeared many times. The CDR3 nucleotides read TGTGCCAGCAGCCCTCGACAGGCCTATGGCTACACCTTC. Encoded protein: CASSPRQAYGYTF. The chain links TRBV11-2 to TRBJ1-2, with D maybe TRBD1 (6 bases). V shed 5 bases and J shed 4 bases, with 11 bases lying between them. The CDR3 extends over 13 amino acids. Germline CDR1 SGHAT, CDR2 FQNNGV.

The sample holds one count of this clonotype. A much bigger clone sits one base away, suggesting this may be a read error. The chain has TRBV7-2 and TRBJ1-6, with 8 bases lining up with TRBD1. V gave up 5 bases and J gave up 8 bases; unmatched junction bases: 5. Germline V lookup: CDR1 SGHTA, CDR2 FQGNSA. This CDR3 is built from 14 residues. The CDR3 loop is CASSADRVYSPLHF. The CDR3 DNA reads as TGTGCCAGCAGCGCGGACAGGGTTTATTCACCCCTCCACTTT.

This clonotype came up a few times. CDR3 in amino acids: CASRRTSGGDPFQILDTQYF. For the CDR3, the DNA is TGTGCCAGCAGGAGGACTAGCGGGGGAGACCCATTTCAAATATTGGATACGCAGTATTTT. V is TRBV12-3 or TRBV12-4 and J is TRBJ2-3, with TRBD2 identical over 13 bases. V dropped 6 bases and J dropped 6; count of bases not matched to a gene: 21. The CDR3 contains 20 residues.

This clonotype has a handful of counts. The CDR3 nucleotides read TGTGCCAGTAGTATAGTGGCCAAAAACATTCAGTACTTC. Its protein is CASSIVAKNIQYF. This chain uses TRBV19 with TRBJ2-4, with unresolved D. In germline, CDR1 is LNHDA, CDR2 SQIVND (reference sequence). CDR3 size: 13 residues. V was shortened by 1 base and J by 1 base, with 2 bases between the two germline ends.

The chain combines TRBV7-9 with TRBJ1-6, with D perhaps matching TRBD1 (6 bases). The ends were cut back, 4 bases at V and 9 bases at J, with 16 bases in the middle. Germline lookup yields CDR1 SEHNR and CDR2 FQNEAQ (reference sequence). The CDR3 sequence is 15 residues long. The CDR3 region is CASSSEQGVGSPLHF. The DNA for the CDR3 is TGTGCCAGCAGCTCAGAACAGGGAGTTGGTTCACCCCTCCACTTT.